This paragraph reports one T cell receptor (beta chain). V lost 7 bases and J 0 bases, leaving 10 bases between the germline ends. Germline assignment: CDR1 MNHNS and CDR2 SASEGT. The CDR3 spans 14 residues. It was CD45RO-negative cells, positively selected for CCR7, that made up naive CD8 cells, with terminally differentiated effector memory CD45RA+ cells excluded. For each subset, genomic DNA was distributed in equal portions over several immunoSEQ plates. Some clones are missing from TCRdb's copy, which holds only in-frame ones; the method was immunoSEQ multiplex PCR. In the table there are some 2,100,000 clones, roughly 91% of which are singletons. These data belong to a study of shared clonotypes between healthy human individuals. Background on the study: The study enrolled a couple of women and three men aged 18 to 49.

The origin of this receptor is a man younger than 30 in good health. Some clones in this sample may be carry-over from other donors' samples. The J gene is TRBJ2-4, the V gene TRBV6-1; tentative D call: TRBD1 (5 bases). Sequenced: naive CD8+ T cells from PBMCs. This chain's CDR3 is CASTAGLAKNIQYF. CDR3 DNA: TGTGCCAGCACCGCAGGGCTAGCCAAAAACATTCAGTACTTC.